This TCR beta chain was recovered during a study of cytomegalovirus exposure and HLA in healthy donors. Overall study results and limits: Three chains linked to CMV were shown in vitro to be specific for CMV antigens. The authors enumerated around 150 TCR beta chains as linked to cytomegalovirus. Across donors, most TCRs were seen rarely, yet some public ones were widespread.

Concerning this clone: Antigen specificity is unknown.

Sequencing was performed with immunoSEQ multiplex PCR; in TCRdb, only in-frame clones are kept and a portion is missing. Among 95,000 to 150,000 clones listed, 70% to 90% were seen once. The CDR3 spans 18 residues. Germline-derived CDR1 and CDR2 are LNHNV and YYDKDF (reference sequence). Trimming shortened V by 1 base and J by 6 bases, and 23 bases separated the two germline ends. Sample: PBMCs. The TCR sequence derives from a woman under 30 in good health and CMV-seronegative. This chain uses TRBV15 with TRBJ2-3, with a tentative D call TRBD1 (7 bases). The CDR3 DNA is TGTGCCACCAGCAGAGGCCCAGAGGAGGGGGCCCTCCGGGATACGCAGTATTTT. Amino acid sequence: CATSRGPEEGALRDTQYF.